This T cell receptor (beta chain) was obtained from a study of human CD4 T cells and Enterobacteriaceae (dated by TCRdb to 2018 to 2021). Deep-level sequencing was performed on ex vivo total memory CD4+ samples, with a detection sensitivity of one cell in 200,000. The QIAamp DNA Micro Kit was used to extract genomic DNA from cell pellets, and spectrophotometry was used to check the DNA quantity and purity. TCR Vbeta CDR3 regions were amplified with the immunoSEQ multiplex PCR assay. The Illumina HiSeq platform was used to sequence the amplicons. Each retrieved sequence was 87 nucleotides long and included the CDR3 region. Concerning the study's data processing: Each unique productive TCR Vbeta nucleotide sequence counted as a clonotype and was quantified by productive template frequency from ImmunoSEQ Analyzer V3.0. A threshold at the top 5th percentile of each frequency-ranked repertoire was used to define expanded clonotypes. Repertoire overlap was computed as Chao-Jaccard with the R package fossil and visualized by nonmetric multidimensional scaling with the R package MASS. As stored in TCRdb, this immuneACCESS dataset retains in-frame rearrangements with V and J assigned. A fraction of the clones does not appear; measured against another copy, unresolved V genes explain less than half of the discrepancy, and the remainder lacks a known reason. V, J and clone size are those of that table, while D and trimming were read from the DNA. The sample table lists some 30,000 clones, just under 85% of them with a count of one. The ten largest clones add up to over 1.5% of the sample.

The full study reports these points: Ex vivo, broadly cross-reactive clonotypes were observed to appear more expanded than specific clonotypes, with about 55% of the 19 and most of the roughly 34 being found within the top 5%. The only basis for inferring the reactivity of ex vivo clonotypes was matching nucleotide sequences to CFSE-low cultures from the same donors.

About this clone itself: Its target antigen remains unknown. One base away there is no much larger clone; base qualities are not given.

Memory CD4+ T cells were FACS-sorted on a FACSAria III to over 95% purity as all CD4+ cells other than CD45RA+CCR7+CD95- naive cells. Healthy donor blood was obtained from blood donation centers in Switzerland. Total CD4+ T cells and monocytes were enriched by positive selection with CD4 and CD14 magnetic microbeads. CD8+, CD14+, CD16+, CD56+, CD19+ and CD25-bright cells were excluded before sorting. To assess in vivo expansion of bacteria-reactive clonotypes, total memory CD4+ T cells from a couple of blood donors were sequenced directly ex vivo. Ficoll-Paque Plus was used to isolate peripheral blood mononuclear cells from donor blood. Counted from cysteine to phenylalanine, this CDR3 has 14 amino acids. The entry retains the CDR3 DNA only, 42 bases that are in frame from base 1. V gives up 2 bases and J gives up 6 bases, and the segment between their germline ends measures 13 bases. Via the germline V gene, CDR1 is MDHEN and CDR2 SYDVKM.

Recombination connected TRBV28 to TRBJ1-1; no D gene can be assigned with confidence. The sequencing sample was made of memory CD4+ T cells from blood. Read against the paper, the sample's cell subset or site label means: total memory CD4 T cells sorted directly ex vivo, unstimulated. This sequence originates from a human donor in good health. The CDR3 amino acid sequence is: CASSLDSVRSEAFF. The base sequence is TGTGCCAGCAGTTTAGATTCAGTAAGGTCTGAAGCTTTCTTT.